This T cell receptor beta chain was identified in a study of blood T cells in healthy people across ages. Study-wide results and limits: Age advanced and TCR beta diversity per million T cells fell, roughly linearly. CMV infection status of these donors was not known. Both naive CD4+ cell counts and diversity were greater in long-lived donors than in aged donors.

This clonotype came up a few times. Its matching antigen is unknown. The CDR3 is made up of 11 amino acids. Trimming took off 4 bases at V and 10 bases at J, with 10 bases between the two ends. CDR1 and CDR2 (germline): SEHNR, FQNEAQ (reference sequence). A second PCR of 7 to 11 cycles used a sample-barcoded 5' primer and a J-beta primer mix. The template-switch adaptor, which had 12 random nucleotides, put a tag on each cDNA molecule. TCRdb fed the 5' RACE reads into MiXCR, producing one record per CDR3 protein. This sample has over 1,500,000 distinct CDR3 sequences, with about 50% found just once. J is TRBJ1-1 and V is TRBV7-9; no reliable D call. The receptor was derived from a middle-aged woman in good health. Sequencing was performed on blood. The CDR3, as DNA: TGTGCCAGCAGCTCGTCCGGTGGAGCTTTCTTT. Protein: CASSSSGGAFF.